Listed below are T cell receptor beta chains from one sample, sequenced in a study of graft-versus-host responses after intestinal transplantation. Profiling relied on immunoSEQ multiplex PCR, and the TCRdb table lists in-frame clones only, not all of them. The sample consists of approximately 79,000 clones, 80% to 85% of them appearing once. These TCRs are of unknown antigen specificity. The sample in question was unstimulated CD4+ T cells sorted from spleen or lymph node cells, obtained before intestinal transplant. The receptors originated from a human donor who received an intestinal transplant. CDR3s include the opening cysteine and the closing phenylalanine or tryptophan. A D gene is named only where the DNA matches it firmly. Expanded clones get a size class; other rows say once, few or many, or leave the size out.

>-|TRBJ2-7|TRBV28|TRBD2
TGTGCCAGCAGTCGCCCGGGGACTAGCGGCTACGAGCAGTACTTC
CASSRPGTSGYEQYF
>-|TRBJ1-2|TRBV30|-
TGTGCCTGGAGTCAGGGTCATAATGGCTACACCTTC
CAWSQGHNGYTF
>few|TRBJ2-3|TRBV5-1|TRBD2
TGCGCCAGCAGCCACGGCGGGGGAGGAGATACGCAGTATTTT
CASSHGGGGDTQYF
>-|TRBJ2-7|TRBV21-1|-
TGTGCCAGACTTCCGGGACTAGCGGGAGATTACGAGCAGTACTTC
CARLPGLAGDYEQYF
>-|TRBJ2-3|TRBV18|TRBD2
TGTGCCAGCTCACCATCGTTAGGACTAGCGGGCTGGGATACGCAGTATTTT
CASSPSLGLAGWDTQYF
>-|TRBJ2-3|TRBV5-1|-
TGCGCCAGCAGCTTTGGTTCTTCGCAGGGGGGAACAGATACGCAGTATTTT
CASSFGSSQGGTDTQYF
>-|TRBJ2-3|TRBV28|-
TGTGCCAGCAGTTTCCGACTAGTGGATACGCAGTATTTT
CASSFRLVDTQYF
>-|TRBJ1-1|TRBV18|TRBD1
TGTGCCAGCTCACCACGGGGACAGCCGAACACTGAAGCTTTCTTT
CASSPRGQPNTEAFF
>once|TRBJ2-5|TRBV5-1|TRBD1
TGCGCCAGCAGCACCGGGACAGAAGAGACCCAGTACTTC
CASSTGTEETQYF
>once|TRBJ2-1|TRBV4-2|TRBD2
TGTGCCAGCAGCCCTAGAGGGACTAGCGGGGCGATAAGCTCCTACAATGAGCAGTTCTTC
CASSPRGTSGAISSYNEQFF
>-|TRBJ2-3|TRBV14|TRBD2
TGTGCCAGCAGCTCCCTCGGACTAGCGGGGGGAGGCACAGATACGCAGTATTTT
CASSSLGLAGGGTDTQYF
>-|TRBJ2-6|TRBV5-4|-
TGTGCCAGCAGCTTGAGGCGGGCTGGGGCCAACGTCCTGACTTTC
CASSLRRAGANVLTF
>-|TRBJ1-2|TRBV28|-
TGTGCCAGCAGTTCCCCCGGAGGTAACTATGGCTACACCTTC
CASSSPGGNYGYTF
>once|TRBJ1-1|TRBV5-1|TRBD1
TGCGCCAGCCGACCCGCAGGGGGGAACACTGAAGCTTTCTTT
CASRPAGGNTEAFF
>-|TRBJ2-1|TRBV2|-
TGCGCCAGCAGCCTCGGTGTTGAGCAGTTCTTC
CASSLGVEQFF
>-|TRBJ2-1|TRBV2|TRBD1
TGTGCCAGCAAAGACAGGGTGTTTGGCAATGAGCAGTTCTTC
CASKDRVFGNEQFF
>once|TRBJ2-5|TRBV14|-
TGTGCCAGCAGCCAGAAAGTGCACATTTACCAAGAGACCCAGTACTTC
CASSQKVHIYQETQYF
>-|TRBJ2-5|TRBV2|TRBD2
TGTGCCAGCAGGCTAGCGGGAGAGGTAGAGACCCAGTACTTC
CASRLAGEVETQYF